These T cell receptor beta chains were read from a single sample in a study of CD8 T cells in Susac syndrome. TCRdb itself ran the immunoSEQ multiplex PCR reads through MiXCR, one entry per CDR3 protein. The table lists 150,000 to 200,000 distinct CDR3 sequences, about 90% of them singletons. The sequenced sample consisted of CD4+ T cells from PBMCs. Receptors originate from a human donor in good health. CDR3s include the opening cysteine and the closing phenylalanine or tryptophan.

v_gene,CDR3aa
TRBV6-2/TRBV6-3,CASSTLRDRGRNEQYF
TRBV25-1,CASTAGTQETQYF
TRBV12-3/TRBV12-4,CASSLSGSATYEQYF
TRBV4-3,CASSRDRGLGNTIYF
TRBV5-1,CASSLRKENTEAFF
TRBV7-9,CASTSGHANPSEQYF
TRBV13,CASSRWTSGRRGDTQYF
TRBV3-1,CASSQESGLAGGGTYEQYF
TRBV5-1,CASIEKLVPTNEKLFF
TRBV19,CASSTGTGDREQFF
TRBV6-2/TRBV6-3,CASSRRNRDAKNIQYF
TRBV4-2,CASSQSVSGQSTDTQYF
TRBV5-1,CASSSRTSGGQETQYF
TRBV7-2,CASSMDRGAYEQYF
TRBV21-1,CASSKGSSCSYEQYF
TRBV6-2/TRBV6-3,CASGWDGTYEQYF
TRBV3-1,CASSQPLQETQYF
TRBV2,CASSGDRQTGPQYF
TRBV7-2,CASSLYLAASTDTQYF
TRBV11-2,CASNEQGPSTGELFF
TRBV6-5,CASSPGFAGNTIYF
TRBV20-1,CSARDTGGDTSYEQYF
TRBV20-1,CSAVDRGQETQYF
TRBV12-3/TRBV12-4,CASSLEGSGFEQYF
TRBV25-1,CASGWGGTETQYF
TRBV29-1,CSVVLAGFVETQYF
TRBV2,CASSTGLSGNTIYF
TRBV30,CAWATGDITQFF
TRBV7-2,CASTLASGRARTDTQYF
TRBV25-1,CASSDPRATDTQYF
TRBV20-1,CSSGGGTDTQYF
TRBV25-1,CASSEGRGSYNEQFF
TRBV20-1,CSASGRGRVYEQYF
TRBV4-1,CASSQANVRANQPQHF
TRBV4-1,CASSPYRTSGYNEQFF
TRBV10-3,CAISEGGDTQYF
TRBV3-1,CASSVRGADEAFF
TRBV29-1,CSVVNLYNTGELFF
TRBV28,CASSLPGLRTTEAFF
TRBV12-3/TRBV12-4,CASSIREVNTEAFF
TRBV20-1,CSARVPSGRGLGQFF
TRBV27,CASKIGPTSGANVLTF
TRBV9,CASSPRGGSNTGELFF
TRBV28,CASTRGDRVTQPQHF
TRBV20-1,CSAGTSSQETQYF
TRBV28,CASSLGQATGELFF
TRBV12-5,CASQPSLREGEKLFF
TRBV7-7,CASSLGRQETTEAFF
TRBV5-1,CASSFGNREETQYF
TRBV4-1,CASSQLVSGANVLTF